Listed below are T cell receptor beta chains from one sample, sequenced in a study of shared clonotypes between healthy human individuals. Clones were sequenced by immunoSEQ multiplex PCR, and TCRdb holds only the in-frame ones, with some missing. The sample has 2.3 million or so clones, about 92% seen once. Sequenced: naive CD4+ T cells from PBMCs. These receptors came from a man aged 18 to 29 in good health. Some clones in this sample may be carry-over from other donors' samples. The conserved cysteine and the conserved F or W are not part of the CDR3 here.

v_call: TRBV28
cdr3_aa: ALGQHSYEQY

v_call: TRBV28
cdr3_aa: ASTPPPRRISIDQPQH

v_call: TRBV28
cdr3_aa: ASSWRSPARNTEAF

v_call: TRBV5-1
cdr3_aa: ASRLGARFLLLEQY

v_call: TRBV5-1
cdr3_aa: ASSLATGLSEQY

v_call: TRBV6-5
cdr3_aa: ASSDGQPMNTEAF

v_call: TRBV7-3
cdr3_aa: ASSLLRGEQETQY

v_call: TRBV7-3
cdr3_aa: ASSPTGGDEQY

v_call: TRBV5-1
cdr3_aa: ASSLAEVGKTEAF

v_call: TRBV6-6
cdr3_aa: ASSSRRGTGYTEAF

v_call: TRBV29-1
cdr3_aa: SVEVAQETQY

v_call: TRBV7-2
cdr3_aa: ASSGPGTGSTEAF

v_call: TRBV19
cdr3_aa: ASRGDGNQPQH